The entry below gives a single T cell receptor (beta chain) sequence along with its context. It lacks a known antigen. No much larger clone exists at a distance of one base, and base qualities are not known. Explained via the paper, the time point label denotes: baseline before first vaccination. The vaccinee samples were drawn from two UK trials, COV001 and COV002, one of which was a single-blind randomized controlled phase 2/3 trial testing AZD1222 (ChAdOx1 nCoV-19) in healthy adults. For TCRbeta chain sequencing, PBMC samples were collected from trial participants at day 0 and at day 28 after the second dose. This entry is derived from a study of T cell responses to AZD1222 COVID-19 vaccine (dated by TCRdb to the early 2020s). Study-level background: AZD1222 recipients given second doses at about 4 weeks or at about 12 weeks were pooled, since spike-specific TCR depth and breadth were not found to differ between the two schedules. Trial participants were enrolled by age into subgroups of 18-55, 56-69 and 70-plus years, and around 150, 28 and 57 TCR-sequenced participants, respectively, were included in these subgroups. A total of 230 to 250 trial participants underwent TCR sequencing, of whom around 200 received two doses of AZD1222 and some 25 received two doses of the MenACWY control vaccine. Paper-wide results and their limitations: Because no samples from the day 14 peak response were available, repertoires could be characterized only after the peak T cell response. Epitopes outside the regions mutated in the B.1.351 and B.1.1.7 variants were reportedly recognized by nearly half of the unique spike-specific TCRs. Only five or six AZD1222 recipients were SARS-CoV-2 seropositive at baseline, limiting conclusions about previously exposed vaccinees. The 56-69-year group was small, and its depth increase did not reach significance, likely because of low power. CD4 TCRs associated with the vaccine covered the entire spike protein, and the dominant responses were in regions 160-218 and 743-854. Most participants were white British and females outnumbered males, and the authors suggested that clonal diversity may have been underestimated. Spike-specific TCR breadth and depth rose significantly after two AZD1222 doses compared with day 0 and with MenACWY recipients.

At the junction V is shortened by 0 bases and J by 4 bases; bases outside the gene matches: 6. The germline V gene encodes CDR1 SGHRS and CDR2 YFSETQ. Including cysteine and phenylalanine, the CDR3 has 15 amino acids. Of all the DNA, just the CDR3 is kept, 45 bases in frame from base 1. The CDR3 regions of human TCRbeta chains were analyzed by immunosequencing. On the authors' methods: Repertoire TCRs were checked for matches against a reference library of SARS-CoV-2-specific TCRs that had been generated using the MIRA antigen-specificity platform. Breadth meant the fraction of unique TCRs that were SARS-CoV-2-associated, whereas depth meant the fraction of total T cells that were SARS-CoV-2-associated. Using the MIRA data, each spike-specific TCR was mapped to the spike region that the TCR reacts to and placed in a CD4 or CD8 class. Log10-transformed breadth and depth values were compared by one-way ANOVA with Sidak's multiple comparisons tests. TCRdb stores this immuneACCESS table with in-frame sequences only. Part of the clones is absent; in the studies checked, under half of the shortfall reflects unresolved V genes, and no reason is known for the rest. That table is the source of V, J and clone size, and D and trimming were worked out from the DNA. The sample records 130,000 to 150,000 clones, roughly 92% of which are singletons. The ten largest clones capture approximately 1.7% of the sample.

The chain joins TRBV5-1 to TRBJ2-7, with 8 middle bases fitting TRBD1. The sample was peripheral blood, taken on day 0 of AZD1222 vaccination. This sequence originates from an adult in good health. The nucleotide sequence is TGCGCCAGCAGCTTGGCGGGGCAGGGGGCATACGAGCAGTACTTC. Its product reads: CASSLAGQGAYEQYF.